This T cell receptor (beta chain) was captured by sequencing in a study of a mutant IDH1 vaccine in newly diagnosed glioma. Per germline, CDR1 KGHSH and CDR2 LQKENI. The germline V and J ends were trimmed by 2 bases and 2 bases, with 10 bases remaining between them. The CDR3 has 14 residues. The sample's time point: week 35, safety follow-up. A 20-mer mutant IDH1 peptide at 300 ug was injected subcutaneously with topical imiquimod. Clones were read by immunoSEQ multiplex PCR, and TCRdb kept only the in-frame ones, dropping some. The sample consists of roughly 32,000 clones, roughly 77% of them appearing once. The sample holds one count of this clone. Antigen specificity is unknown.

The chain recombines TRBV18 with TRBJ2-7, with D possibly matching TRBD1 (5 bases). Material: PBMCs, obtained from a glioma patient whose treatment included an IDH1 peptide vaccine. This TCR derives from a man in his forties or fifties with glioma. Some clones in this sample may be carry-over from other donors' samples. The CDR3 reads CASSPADSPYEQYF. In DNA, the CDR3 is TGTGCCAGCTCACCAGCCGACAGTCCCTACGAGCAGTACTTC.